The entry that follows covers one T cell receptor beta chain sequence. Its target antigen remains unknown. Base qualities are not recorded, but no much larger clone differs from it by a single base. These data are taken from a study of cytomegalovirus exposure and HLA in healthy donors (dated by TCRdb to about 2017). Study-wide context: An earlier analysis of roughly 610 of the donors reported roughly 300 Gb of sequence data and 95 million to 140 million unique TCR beta sequences obtained from approximately 180 million T cells. About 300 gigabases of sequencing data and tens of millions of unique TCR sequences were included in an early release covering 550 to 650 HLA-typed donors. Of the 398 genotyped donors, over 80% were placed in the genetic ancestry cluster associated with self-reported Caucasian donors. The study aimed to test whether cataloging public T cell receptors could reveal signatures of past pathogen exposure. The T cell repertoires of several hundred subjects were profiled by immunosequencing and related to cytomegalovirus serostatus. Along with the approximately 700-subject first cohort, a separate validation cohort of 120 different subjects was used. To predict cytomegalovirus infection status, the study combined high-throughput TCR immunosequencing, statistical association of individual TCRs with disease status, and machine learning. To study patterns of TCR occurrence, a later analysis re-analyzed previously published TCR beta repertoires from 666 donors and added high-resolution HLA genotyping. Rather than using new phenotypic data, the later analysis identified candidate immune exposures from TCR beta sequences and from how often those sequences occurred across donors. To decide whether each TCR beta V gene segment behaved as functional or pseudogenic, an earlier analysis of approximately 620 of the donors relied on high-throughput TCR beta sequencing. Donor age, sex, ethnicity and CMV serostatus were compiled alongside the repertoire data. A later genetic analysis used genome-wide SNP genotypes for about 65% of the 666 donors, treating that subset as a discovery cohort. Every discovery cohort repertoire had been produced on one sequencing platform. Both class I and class II loci were covered by HLA typing, at four-digit resolution. Typing coverage differed by locus: A, B, C, DRB1 and DQB1 were typed in roughly 620-630 donors, DQA1 in about 500, DPA1 in approximately 600, and DPB1 in about 450. Because of strong linkage in the cohort, roughly five DR-DQ haplotypes were treated as single units for association and clustering. On average, approximately 250,000 unique TCR beta nucleotide sequences were sequenced per donor among some 430 genotyped donors of the cohort, with roughly 20% of those sequences being non-productive. Broader findings and caveats from the paper: Roughly uniform sequencing depth across donors was assumed in presence/absence analyses, although this assumption may not hold. Immune exposure information for the cohort was limited to CMV serostatus. Correlated functional status among segregating V segments might be attributable to linkage disequilibrium, but an unknown experimental factor could not be ruled out. Cytomegalovirus status was reported to be diagnosed by the classifier with high specificity and sensitivity in both the original and validation cohorts. Some IMGT-functional V segments, including TRBV6-2 and TRBV6-3, could not be told apart with the 87-base-pair reads, so those segments were excluded. According to a later genetic analysis, donors in an Asian-associated ancestry cluster had fewer N-insertions in productive TCRs than the approximately 630-donor mean. A later analysis found that TCR association rates varied across HLA loci, with DRB1 alleles showing the most associated TCRs and HLA-C alleles the fewest. A later analysis reported that several top co-occurrence clusters appeared linked to parvovirus B19, influenza, CMV and Epstein-Barr virus. A cluster of highly shared sequence variants was judged likely to be a technical artifact of the sequencing pipeline. Because HLA typing was unavailable for some donors at each locus, only the typed subset was used in association tests. While some public TCRs were present in many individuals, most TCR sequences turned up only very rarely across donors. Most CMV-associated TCR beta chains appeared to be HLA-restricted in a later analysis, and the HLA associations seemed to be driven largely by CMV exposure. A later analysis associated 15,000 or so TCR beta sequences with specific HLA alleles at a false discovery rate of 0.05. A further reported finding was that TCR beta sequences accurately predicted the HLA-A and HLA-B alleles for most subjects in the first cohort. In a later genetic analysis, a missense DCLRE1C variant was associated with V-gene and J-gene trimming of TCR beta chains, and the association was replicated in an independent cohort. The study listed 150 to 200 TCR beta chains as associated with cytomegalovirus. When HLA alleles, especially DR and DQ, strongly co-occurred, attributing TCR associations to individual alleles was difficult. Compared with equally common non-associated chains, HLA-associated TCR beta chains in a later analysis were more clonally expanded and had lower generation probabilities. The cohort was sequenced for TCR beta chains only, and without alpha or paired-chain data the features that could be detected were limited. In vitro tests confirmed that three of the cytomegalovirus-associated TCR beta chains recognize cytomegalovirus antigens. The authors suggested that the approach could potentially be extended to other disease states and immunological phenotypes. An earlier analysis of approximately 540 of the donors showed that most TCR beta V segments appeared in productive rearrangements either about 87% or about 30% of the time, which broadly matched IMGT annotations. The earlier analysis of around 600 of the donors excluded 15 to 20 rarely observed V segments, including chromosome 9 orphons, because counts were too low.

Library preparation used the immunoSEQ multiplex PCR assay. For the multiplex PCR, a mixture combining 60 forward primers for TCR Vbeta segments and 13 reverse primers for TCR Jbeta segments was used. The CDR3 region of rearranged TCR beta genes was amplified from genomic DNA with a multiplex PCR assay. The Illumina HiSeq System was used to sequence the amplified TCR beta libraries as 87-base-pair reads. On the study's bioinformatics: In a later analysis, tens of millions of unique TCR beta chains were counted across the roughly 670 repertoires, and approximately 11 million of these chains were shared by at least two donors. Raw reads were error-corrected and collapsed into unique sequences with a nearest-neighbor algorithm that merged closely related sequences to remove PCR and sequencing errors. To assign V, D and J gene segments, CDR3 sequences were aligned to IMGT reference sequences. For a sequence to be retained, a match of at least six nucleotides was required to both a V gene segment and a J gene segment. A rearrangement was called productive if the CDR3 had no stop codons and remained in frame with V and J, and every other rearrangement was called non-productive. CDR3 was defined according to IMGT convention as the region running from the second conserved V-encoded cysteine to the conserved J-encoded phenylalanine. The earlier analysis of approximately 500 of the donors excluded sequences that lacked an unambiguous match to a single V gene segment. In an earlier analysis of some 590 of the donors, a V segment was called functional when productive rearrangements were above 56.7%, and segregating when the standard deviation between donors exceeded 5%. A statistical classification framework was developed to diagnose cytomegalovirus status using the catalog of TCR beta chain sequences. In a later analysis, V and J genes were assigned by comparing TCR nucleotide sequences against IMGT/GENE-DB human TR gene sequences. The TCRdist pipeline was used in a later analysis to assign CDR3 sequences and most-parsimonious VDJ recombination scenarios. In a later analysis, every TCR beta chain was defined by the combination of its CDR3 amino acid sequence and its V-gene family, and reads without a unique V-gene family were dropped. As a way to deal with suspected cross-contamination and a sequencing artifact, a later analysis dropped 592 nucleotide sequences that were highly shared and had low generation probability. A later analysis calculated a clonal expansion index for each public chain from normalized within-repertoire ranks of inferred template counts. A later analysis computed generation probabilities with a VDJ recombination model fitted to out-of-frame rearrangements, and checked the results against IGoR. In a later analysis, TCR-TCR, TCR-HLA and TCR-CMV co-occurrence was scored with hypergeometric tests, and a repertoire-size bias correction was applied to TCR pairs. In a later analysis, false discovery rates were estimated by permuting HLA or CMV assignments 20 times. In a later analysis, co-occurring TCRs were grouped using DBSCAN, with TCRdist sequence similarity added in when clustering inside HLA-allele-positive subsets. Repertoires with fewer than 30,000 or more than 120,000 public chains, plus five repertoires with anomalous nucleotide sharing, were excluded from co-occurrence clustering. The table comes from immuneACCESS by way of TCRdb, which keeps in-frame sequences with V and J called. Part of the clones is missing from these tables; in studies checked, under half for an unresolved V gene and the rest for unknown reasons. Clone size and V and J calls were adopted from that table, with D and trimming inferred from the DNA. The sample includes 120,000 or so clones, with roughly 70% observed a single time. Of the sample, 3% to 4% falls within the top ten clones.

CDR1 and CDR2, looked up from the germline V gene, are SQVTM and ANQGSEA. V is reduced by 7 bases and J by 5 bases, leaving a spacing of 23 bases between them. The CDR3, from cysteine to phenylalanine, totals 15 residues. Here the CDR3 DNA is all that survives: 45 bases in frame from base 1. In total, roughly 710 healthy bone marrow donors made up the cohort. Cohort members were all nominally healthy when sampled, although unrecorded immune exposures were likely present. The donor tested CMV seronegative, placing the donor among the roughly 400 seronegative members of the cohort. Each donor provided a peripheral blood sample, and peripheral blood mononuclear cells were used for TCR beta sequencing. The Qiagen DNeasy Blood Extraction Kit was used to extract genomic DNA from the blood cell samples.

The sequence links TRBV29-1 to TRBJ2-5, and the D gene may be TRBD1, 6 bases matching. This TCR was sampled from a man aged 25 to 45 in good health and CMV-seronegative. Sequenced: PBMCs. The DNA sequence is as follows: TGCAGCGGCCAATCCGGGACATCAATAGGGGAGACCCAGTACTTC. This is translated as CSGQSGTSIGETQYF.